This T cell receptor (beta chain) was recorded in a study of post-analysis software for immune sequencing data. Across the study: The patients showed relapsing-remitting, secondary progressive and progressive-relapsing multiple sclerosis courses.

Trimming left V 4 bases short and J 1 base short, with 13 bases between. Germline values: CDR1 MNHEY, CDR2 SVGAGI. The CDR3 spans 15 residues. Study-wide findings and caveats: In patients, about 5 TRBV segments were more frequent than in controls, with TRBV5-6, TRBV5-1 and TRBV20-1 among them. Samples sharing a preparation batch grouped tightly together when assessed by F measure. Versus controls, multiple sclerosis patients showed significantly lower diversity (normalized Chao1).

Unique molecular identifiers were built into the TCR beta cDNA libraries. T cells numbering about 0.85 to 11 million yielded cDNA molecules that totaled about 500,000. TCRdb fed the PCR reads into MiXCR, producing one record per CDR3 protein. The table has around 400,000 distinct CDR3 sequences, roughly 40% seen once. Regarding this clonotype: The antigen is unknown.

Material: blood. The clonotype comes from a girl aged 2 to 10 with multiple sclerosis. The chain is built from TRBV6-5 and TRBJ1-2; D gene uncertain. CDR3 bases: TGTGCCAGCAGTTCACCAACCTGTTTTAACTATGGCTACACCTTC. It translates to CASSSPTCFNYGYTF.